This T cell receptor beta chain was sequenced in a study of monozygotic twins with inflammatory bowel disease. Germline CDR1 and CDR2: SGHTA and FQGNSA. The CDR3 contains 15 residues. TCR libraries were prepared from about 3,400 ng total RNA each. Both the TCRalpha cDNA and the TCRbeta cDNA were taken through two nested PCRs, lasting 16 and 9 cycles. TCRdb reprocessed the 5' RACE reads and reports one entry per CDR3 protein, with no DNA. The repertoire shows 200,000 to 250,000 distinct CDR3 sequences; the top ten hold less than 2%. The sequencing input was blood. The J gene is TRBJ1-4, the V gene TRBV7-2; TCRdb's D call of TRBD1 is untestable without DNA. The sequence came from a human donor with ulcerative colitis or Crohn's disease, or a healthy co-twin of an affected twin (not recorded which). The CDR3 loop is CASGISGAGSEKLFF.